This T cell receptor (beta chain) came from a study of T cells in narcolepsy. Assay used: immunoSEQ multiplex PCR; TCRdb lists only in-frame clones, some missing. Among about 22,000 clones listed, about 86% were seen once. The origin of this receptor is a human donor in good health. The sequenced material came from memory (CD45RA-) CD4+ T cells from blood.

The CDR3 is CASSADEANEKLFF. The CDR3 DNA follows: TGTGCCAGCAGCGCGGACGAGGCTAATGAAAAACTGTTTTTT. This chain connects TRBV7-8 to TRBJ1-4; the D is unclear. The CDR3 is 14 residues long. Germline-derived CDR1 and CDR2 are SGHVS and FQNEAQ. Deletions cut 5 bases from V and 3 bases from J, with 10 bases between. Full variable domain (missing parts from reference TRBV7-8 and TRBJ1-4): GAGVSQSPRYKVAKRGQDVALRCDPISGHVSLFWYQQALGQGPEFLTYFQNEAQLDKSGLPSDRFFAERPEGSVSTLKIQRTQQEDSAVYLCASSADEANEKLFFGSGTQLSVL.